The 8 T cell receptor beta chains presented below share a single source sample, sequenced in a study of CD8+ T cells in alopecia areata. Reverse transcribed after extraction, RNA yielded cDNA as the sequencing template. Only in-frame clones appear in the TCRdb table, and some are missing; sequencing was by immunoSEQ multiplex PCR. The sample has 50,000 to 80,000 clones; about 40% are singletons. Sequenced: NKG2D-low CD8+ T cells sorted from blood. The receptors were gathered from a human donor with alopecia areata.

The chain links TRBV4-3 to TRBJ1-1; D not certain. Trimming shortened V by 2 bases and J by 1 base, and 5 bases separated the two germline ends. This CDR3 contains 13 residues. Per the germline V gene, CDR1 is LGHNA and CDR2 is YSLEER. CDR3 DNA: TGCGCCAGCAGCCAATACAGGAACACTGAAGCTTTCTTT. This sequence encodes CASSQYRNTEAFF.

The chain is built from TRBV7-9 and TRBJ2-3; TRBD1 or TRBD2 may be the D gene (6 bases each). The CDR3 is 16 amino acids. Germline CDR1 and CDR2: SEHNR and FQNEAQ (reference sequence). Trimming left V 8 bases short and J 2 bases short, with 20 bases between. Here the CDR3 reads CASSSSSRGPTDTQYF. CDR3 nucleotides: TGTGCCAGCTCCTCCTCTTCCCGGGGGCCCACAGATACGCAGTATTTT.

The rearrangement uses TRBV23-1 and TRBJ1-1; weak D call: TRBD1 (5 bases). TRBV23-1 is an ORF, with its function uncertain. V was cut by 0 bases and J by 4 bases, with 6 bases left in between. CDR3 length: 13 amino acids. The CDR3 region has the DNA TGCGCCAGCAGTCAATCGGGGGGCACTGAAGCTTTCTTT. Translated, it gives CASSQSGGTEAFF.

This sequence joins TRBV7-2 and TRBJ1-1; D is possibly TRBD1 (6 bases). Germline loops: CDR1 SGHTA, CDR2 FQGNSA. V was shortened by 5 bases and J by 2 bases, with 27 bases between the two germline ends. This CDR3 region has 19 residues. CDR3 loop: CASSPRGGYRVAGNTEAFF. The DNA for the CDR3 is TGTGCCAGCAGCCCACGCGGGGGTTACAGGGTGGCAGGCAACACTGAAGCTTTCTTT.

This chain uses TRBV7-9 with TRBJ1-1, with D hard to call. Germline CDR1 is SEHNR and CDR2 is FQNEAQ (reference sequence). CDR3 size: 12 residues. V shed 2 bases and J shed 7 bases, with 8 bases lying between them. CDR3 sequence: CASSLLRGEAFF. In DNA form, the CDR3 reads TGTGCCAGCAGCTTATTGCGGGGTGAAGCTTTCTTT.

This chain connects TRBV28 to TRBJ2-7; maybe TRBD2 (6 bases). The germline CDR1 and CDR2 sequences are MDHEN and SYDVKM. The CDR3 totals 14 residues. The V gene lost 3 bases and the J gene lost 4 bases, with 13 bases spanning the gap. The CDR3 DNA is TGTGCCAGCAGTTTCACGGGAGTCATTTACGAGCAGTACTTC. As protein: CASSFTGVIYEQYF.

A few counts support this clone. J is TRBJ2-7 and V is TRBV29-1, with 7 nucleotides matching TRBD2. The CDR3 sequence is 15 residues long. V lost 4 bases and J lost 1; bases outside the gene matches: 10. Per the germline V gene, CDR1 is SQVTM and CDR2 is ANQGSEA. CDR3 region: CSVVGGTFPSYEQYF. CDR3 DNA: TGCAGCGTTGTGGGAGGGACCTTTCCTTCCTACGAGCAGTACTTC.

The chain joins TRBV29-1 to TRBJ2-1; D may be TRBD1 or TRBD2 (5 bases each). V was shortened by 7 bases and J by 0 bases, with 10 bases between the two germline ends. The germline V gene has CDR1 SQVTM and CDR2 ANQGSEA. The CDR3 loop spans 13 amino acids. CDR3 nucleotides: TGCAGCGCGGACACTAGCTCCTACAATGAGCAGTTCTTC. It codes for CSADTSSYNEQFF.